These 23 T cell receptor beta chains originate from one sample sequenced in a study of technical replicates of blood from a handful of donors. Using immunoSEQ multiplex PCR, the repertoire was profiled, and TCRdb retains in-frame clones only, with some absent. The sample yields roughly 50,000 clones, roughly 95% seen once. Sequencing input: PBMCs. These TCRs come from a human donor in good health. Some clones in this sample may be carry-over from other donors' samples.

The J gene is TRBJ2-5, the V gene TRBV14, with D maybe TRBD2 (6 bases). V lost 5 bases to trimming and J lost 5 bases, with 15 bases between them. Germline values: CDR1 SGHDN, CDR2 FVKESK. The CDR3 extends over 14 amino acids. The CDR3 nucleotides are TGTGCCAGCAGCTTACAACGGCTAGCGGAGACCCAGTACTTC. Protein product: CASSLQRLAETQYF.

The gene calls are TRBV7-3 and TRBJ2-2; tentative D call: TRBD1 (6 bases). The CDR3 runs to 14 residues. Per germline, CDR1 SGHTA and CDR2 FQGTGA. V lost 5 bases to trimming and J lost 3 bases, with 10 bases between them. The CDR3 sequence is CASSLKGDTGELFF. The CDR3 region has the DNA TGTGCCAGCAGCCTAAAGGGGGACACCGGGGAGCTGTTTTTT.

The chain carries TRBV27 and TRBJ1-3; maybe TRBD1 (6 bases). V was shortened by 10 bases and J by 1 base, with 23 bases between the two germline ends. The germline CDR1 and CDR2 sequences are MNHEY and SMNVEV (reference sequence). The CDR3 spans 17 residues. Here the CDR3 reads CANPDTQGQVSGNTIYF. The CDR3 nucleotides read TGTGCCAACCCTGACACCCAGGGGCAGGTATCTGGAAACACCATATATTTT.

The CDR3 DNA reads as TGTGCCAGCAGCTTAGATTACAGAGGAAACACCATATATTTT. Translated: CASSLDYRGNTIYF. The chain has TRBV7-8 and TRBJ1-3; D is uncertain. The CDR3 length is 14 residues. The germline V gene encodes CDR1 SGHVS and CDR2 FQNEAQ. Trimming cost V 1 base and J 4 bases, with 8 bases left between them.

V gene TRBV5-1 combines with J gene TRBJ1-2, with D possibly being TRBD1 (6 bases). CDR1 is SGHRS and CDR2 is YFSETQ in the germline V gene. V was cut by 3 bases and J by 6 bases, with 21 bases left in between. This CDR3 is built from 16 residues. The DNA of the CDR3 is TGCGCCAGCAGCTCTGGGTACGGGACACCCGAACATGGCTACACCTTC. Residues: CASSSGYGTPEHGYTF. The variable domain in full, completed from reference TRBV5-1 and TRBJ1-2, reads KAGVTQTPRYLIKTRGQQVTLSCSPISGHRSVSWYQQTPGQGLQFLFEYFSETQRNKGNFPGRFSGRQFSNSRSEMNVSTLELGDSALYLCASSSGYGTPEHGYTFGSGTRLTVV.

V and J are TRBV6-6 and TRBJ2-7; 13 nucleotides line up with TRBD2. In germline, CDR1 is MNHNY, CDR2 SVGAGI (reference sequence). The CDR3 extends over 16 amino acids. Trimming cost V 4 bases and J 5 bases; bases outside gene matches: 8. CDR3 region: CASSLGLAGVQNEQYF. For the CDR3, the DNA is TGTGCCAGCAGTTTAGGACTAGCGGGAGTACAAAACGAGCAGTACTTC.

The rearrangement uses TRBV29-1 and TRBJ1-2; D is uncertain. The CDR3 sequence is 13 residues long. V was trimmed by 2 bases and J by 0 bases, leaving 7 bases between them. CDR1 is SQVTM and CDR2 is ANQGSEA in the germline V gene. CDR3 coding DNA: TGCAGCGTTGAACGGGTGGCTAACTATGGCTACACCTTC. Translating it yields CSVERVANYGYTF.

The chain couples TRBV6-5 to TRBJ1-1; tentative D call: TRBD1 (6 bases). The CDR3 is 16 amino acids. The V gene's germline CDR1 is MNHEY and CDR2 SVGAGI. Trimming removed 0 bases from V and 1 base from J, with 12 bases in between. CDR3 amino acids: CASSYSTTRGNTEAFF. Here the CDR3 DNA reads TGTGCCAGCAGTTACTCAACAACCAGGGGGAACACTGAAGCTTTCTTT.

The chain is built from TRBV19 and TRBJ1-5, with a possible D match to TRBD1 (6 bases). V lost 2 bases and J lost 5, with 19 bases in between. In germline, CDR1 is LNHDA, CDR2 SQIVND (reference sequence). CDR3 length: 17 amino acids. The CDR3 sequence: CASSISRGRGLYQPQHF. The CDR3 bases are TGTGCCAGTAGTATATCCAGGGGAAGGGGTCTATATCAGCCCCAGCATTTT.

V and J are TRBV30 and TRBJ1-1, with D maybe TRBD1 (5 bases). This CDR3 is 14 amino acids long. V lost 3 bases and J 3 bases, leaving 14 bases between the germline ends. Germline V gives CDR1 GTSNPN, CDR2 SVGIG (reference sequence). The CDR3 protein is CAWRGEGWDTEAFF. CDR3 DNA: TGTGCCTGGAGGGGGGAGGGTTGGGACACTGAAGCTTTCTTT.

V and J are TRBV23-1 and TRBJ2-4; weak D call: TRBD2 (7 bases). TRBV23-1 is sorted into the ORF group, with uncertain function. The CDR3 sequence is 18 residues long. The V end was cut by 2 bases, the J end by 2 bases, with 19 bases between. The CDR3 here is CASSQVGGGRWTKNIQYF. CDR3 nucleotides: TGCGCCAGCAGTCAAGTTGGGGGGGGCCGGTGGACCAAAAACATTCAGTACTTC.

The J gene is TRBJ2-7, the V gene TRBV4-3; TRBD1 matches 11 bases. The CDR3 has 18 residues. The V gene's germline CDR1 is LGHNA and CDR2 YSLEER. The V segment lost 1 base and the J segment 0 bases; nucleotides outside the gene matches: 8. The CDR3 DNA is TGCGCCAGCAGCCAAGCTCGGACAGGGGGCTGGGACTCCTACGAGCAGTACTTC. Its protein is CASSQARTGGWDSYEQYF.

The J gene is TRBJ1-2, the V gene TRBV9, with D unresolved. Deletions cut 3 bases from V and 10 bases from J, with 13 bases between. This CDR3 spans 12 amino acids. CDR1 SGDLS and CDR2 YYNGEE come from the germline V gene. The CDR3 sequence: CASSGRTVDYTF. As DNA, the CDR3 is TGTGCCAGCAGCGGAAGGACTGTCGACTACACCTTC.

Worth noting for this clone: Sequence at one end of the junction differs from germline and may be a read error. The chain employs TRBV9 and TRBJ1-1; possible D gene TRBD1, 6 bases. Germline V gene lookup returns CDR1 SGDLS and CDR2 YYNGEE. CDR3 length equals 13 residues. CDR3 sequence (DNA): TGTGCCAGCAGCGGTATTCAGGGGTACAGGGCTAGTTTT. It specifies CASSGIQGYRASF.

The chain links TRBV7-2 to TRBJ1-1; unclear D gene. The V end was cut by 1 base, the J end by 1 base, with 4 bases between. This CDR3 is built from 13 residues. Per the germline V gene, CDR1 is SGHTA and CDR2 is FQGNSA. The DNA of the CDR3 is TGTGCCAGCAGCTTAGTCAGGAACACTGAAGCTTTCTTT. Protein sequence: CASSLVRNTEAFF.

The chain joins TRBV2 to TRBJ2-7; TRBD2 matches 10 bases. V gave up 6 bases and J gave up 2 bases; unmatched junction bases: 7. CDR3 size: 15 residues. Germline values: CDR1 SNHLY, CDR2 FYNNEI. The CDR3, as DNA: TGTGCCAGCAGGGCCGGGACTAGCGCCGCCTACGAGCAGTACTTC. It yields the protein CASRAGTSAAYEQYF.

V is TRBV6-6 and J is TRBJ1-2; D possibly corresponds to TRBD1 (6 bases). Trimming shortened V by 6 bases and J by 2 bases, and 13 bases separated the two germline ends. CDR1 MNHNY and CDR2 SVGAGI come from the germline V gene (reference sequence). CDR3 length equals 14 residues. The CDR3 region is CASRGQGSNYGYTF. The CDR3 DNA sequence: TGTGCCAGCAGGGGGCAGGGGTCGAACTATGGCTACACCTTC.

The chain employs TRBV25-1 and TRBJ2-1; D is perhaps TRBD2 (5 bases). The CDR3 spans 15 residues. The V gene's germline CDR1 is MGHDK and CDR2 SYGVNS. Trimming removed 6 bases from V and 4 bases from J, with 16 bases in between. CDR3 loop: CASSPGGLDYNEQFF. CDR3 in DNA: TGTGCCAGCAGCCCTGGAGGTTTGGATTACAATGAGCAGTTCTTC.

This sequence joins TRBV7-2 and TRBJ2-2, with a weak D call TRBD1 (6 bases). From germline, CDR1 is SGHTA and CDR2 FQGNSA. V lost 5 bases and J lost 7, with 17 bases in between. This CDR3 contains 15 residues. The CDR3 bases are TGTGCCAGCAGCGACTGGGACAATTACGGCGGGGAGCTGTTTTTT. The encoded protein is CASSDWDNYGGELFF.

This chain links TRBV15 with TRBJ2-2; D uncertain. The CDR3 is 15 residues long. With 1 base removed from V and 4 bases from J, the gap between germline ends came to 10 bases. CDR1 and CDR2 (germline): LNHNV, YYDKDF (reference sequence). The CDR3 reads CATSRGLDRTGELFF. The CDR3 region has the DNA TGTGCCACCAGCAGAGGGCTAGACCGCACCGGGGAGCTGTTTTTT.

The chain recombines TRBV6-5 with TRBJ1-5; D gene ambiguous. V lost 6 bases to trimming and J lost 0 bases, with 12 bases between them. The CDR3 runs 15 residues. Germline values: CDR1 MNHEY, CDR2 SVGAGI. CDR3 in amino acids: CASSPVRFSNQPQHF. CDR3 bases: TGTGCCAGCAGCCCCGTTAGATTTAGCAATCAGCCCCAGCATTTT.

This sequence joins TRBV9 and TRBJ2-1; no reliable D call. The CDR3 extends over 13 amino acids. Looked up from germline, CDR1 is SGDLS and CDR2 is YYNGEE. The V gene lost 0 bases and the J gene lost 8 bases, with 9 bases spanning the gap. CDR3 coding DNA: TGTGCCAGCAGCGTAGAGGTAGCCGATGAGCAGTTCTTC. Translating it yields CASSVEVADEQFF.

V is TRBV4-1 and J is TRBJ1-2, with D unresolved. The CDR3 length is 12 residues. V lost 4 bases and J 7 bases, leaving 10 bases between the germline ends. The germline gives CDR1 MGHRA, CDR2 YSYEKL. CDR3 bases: TGCGCCAGCAGCCGGGCCCTCGGTGGCTACACCTTC. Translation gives CASSRALGGYTF.